These 31 T cell receptor beta chains originate from one sample sequenced in a study of blood T cell repertoires in COVID-19. Method: immunoSEQ multiplex PCR; TCRdb's copy keeps in-frame clones and lacks some. The sample includes some 350,000 clones, 88% seen only once; the top ten take around 5%. Sequencing input: PBMCs or T cells enriched from blood (not recorded which). These receptor sequences come from a man aged 25-40 years who had recovered from COVID-19.

This chain links TRBV25-1 with TRBJ1-1, with D possibly matching TRBD1 (6 bases). Trimming shortened V by 1 base and J by 3 bases, and 12 bases separated the two germline ends. Germline CDR1 reads MGHDK; CDR2 reads SYGVNS. The CDR3 loop spans 15 amino acids. CDR3 sequence reads: CASSESGGPDTEAFF. The CDR3 DNA reads as TGTGCCAGCAGTGAATCGGGGGGGCCGGACACTGAAGCTTTCTTT. Supplemented by reference TRBV25-1 and TRBJ1-1, the full variable domain reads EADIYQTPRYLVIGTGKKITLECSQTMGHDKMYWYQQDPGMELHLIHYSYGVNSTEKGDLSSESTVSRIRTEHFPLTLESARPSHTSQYLCASSESGGPDTEAFFGQGTRLTVV.

The chain couples TRBV3-1 (or the pseudogene TRBV3-2) to TRBJ2-5, with D possibly being TRBD2 (6 bases). The CDR3 totals 16 residues. The V end lost 0 bases, the J end lost 1 base, and 12 bases lay between the germline ends. CDR1 and CDR2 (germline): LGHDT, YNNKEL (reference sequence). In nucleotides, the CDR3 is TGTGCCAGCAGCCAAGATTGGCTAGCGCCCCAAGAGACCCAGTACTTC. It translates to CASSQDWLAPQETQYF.

The chain recombines TRBV9 with TRBJ1-1; weak D call: TRBD1 (5 bases). The CDR3 spans 11 residues. The V and J ends lost 7 bases and 3 bases respectively, with 7 bases between them. Germline assignment: CDR1 SGDLS and CDR2 YYNGEE. As DNA, the CDR3 is TGTGCCAGCGGAGGGGACACTGAAGCTTTCTTT. Residues: CASGGDTEAFF.

The chain links TRBV2 to TRBJ1-2; 12 positions agree with TRBD1. Trimming at V came to 7 bases and at J to 4 bases, leaving 7 bases not matched to a gene. Germline V gene lookup returns CDR1 SNHLY and CDR2 FYNNEI. This CDR3 has 15 amino acids. The CDR3 region has the DNA TGTGCCAGCACCGAAGGGACAGGGGGCGGCTATGGCTACACCTTC. Protein product: CASTEGTGGGYGYTF.

The chain recombines TRBV27 with TRBJ2-5; a possible D gene is TRBD1 (5 bases). This CDR3 spans 15 amino acids. Trimming left V 0 bases short and J 3 bases short, with 11 bases between. Germline lookup yields CDR1 MNHEY and CDR2 SMNVEV (reference sequence). The CDR3 reads CASSLSDGREETQYF. In nucleotides, the CDR3 is TGTGCCAGCAGTTTATCAGATGGCAGGGAAGAGACCCAGTACTTC.

This chain joins TRBV5-1 and TRBJ2-1; 14 nucleotides match TRBD2. Germline assignment: CDR1 SGHRS and CDR2 YFSETQ. The CDR3 loop spans 16 amino acids. V was pared by 2 bases and J by 7 bases, with 5 bases of the junction left unmatched. The CDR3 region has the DNA TGCGCCAGCAGCTTCGGGACTAGCGGGGGAGAGAATGAGCAGTTCTTC. This translates into CASSFGTSGGENEQFF.

The J gene is TRBJ2-3, the V gene TRBV11-2, with TRBD2 matching over 9 bases. The CDR3 totals 15 residues. Per the germline V gene, CDR1 is SGHAT and CDR2 is FQNNGV. J gave up 6 bases and V 1 base, and 5 bases lay outside the gene matches. The chain's CDR3 is CASSLVGLAGDTQYF. The CDR3 bases are TGTGCCAGCAGCTTAGTGGGACTAGCAGGGGATACGCAGTATTTT.

The chain has TRBV6-5 and TRBJ1-2; TRBD1 aligns across 8 bases. Germline V lookup: CDR1 MNHEY, CDR2 SVGAGI. V was pared by 6 bases and J by 7 bases, with 4 bases of the junction left unmatched. CDR3 length equals 12 residues. Here the CDR3 DNA reads TGTGCCAGCAGCCCAGGACAGGGTGGCTACACCTTC. This translates into CASSPGQGGYTF.

The chain links TRBV10-2 to TRBJ2-7; the match to TRBD1 covers 9 bases. The CDR3 has 14 residues. The trim removed 3 bases at V and 9 bases at J, leaving 9 bases unmatched. Germline loops: CDR1 WSHSY, CDR2 SAAADI. Written as DNA, the CDR3 is TGCGCCAGCAGTGACCCGGGACAGGGTGACTCGCAGTACTTC. As protein: CASSDPGQGDSQYF.

This clone is a singleton in its sample. The rearrangement links TRBV19 to TRBJ2-7; a weak D match, TRBD1 (5 bases). V was trimmed by 1 base and J by 5 bases, leaving 12 bases between them. The CDR3 runs to 14 residues. Germline CDR1 LNHDA, CDR2 SQIVND (reference sequence). CDR3 DNA sequence: TGTGCCAGTAGTATAGCCGACAGTGAAAACGAGCAGTACTTC. Protein sequence: CASSIADSENEQYF.

The rearrangement joins TRBV7-9 to TRBJ2-1; no firm D call. CDR1 and CDR2 (germline): SEHNR, FQNEAQ (reference sequence). The CDR3 extends over 16 amino acids. With 6 bases removed from V and 1 base from J, the gap between germline ends came to 16 bases. The CDR3 DNA sequence: TGTGCCAGCAGAAACAGCCTTGAGCAATCCTACAATGAGCAGTTCTTC. Translating it yields CASRNSLEQSYNEQFF. The full variable domain, with the rest looked up from reference TRBV7-9 and TRBJ2-1, is DTGVSQNPRHKITKRGQNVTFRCDPISEHNRLYWYRQTLGQGPEFLTYFQNEAQLEKSRLLSDRFSAERPKGSFSTLEIQRTEQGDSAMYLCASRNSLEQSYNEQFFGPGTRLTVL.

Points on this clone: This sample also contains other DNA sequences that code for the same CDR3. The chain carries TRBV5-1 and TRBJ2-2, with TRBD1 matching 7 bases. The ends lost 2 bases at V and 1 base at J; junction bases unmatched: 2. The V gene's germline CDR1 is SGHRS and CDR2 YFSETQ. CDR3 size: 15 residues. Here the CDR3 reads CASSFRTGNTGELFF. In DNA form, the CDR3 reads TGCGCCAGCAGCTTCAGGACAGGGAACACCGGGGAGCTGTTTTTT.

This clone was observed a handful of times. V gene TRBV6-4 combines with J gene TRBJ2-1; 14 bases are shared with TRBD2. CDR3 length: 15 residues. The ends lost 4 bases at V and 5 bases at J; junction bases unmatched: 1. Germline-derived CDR1 and CDR2 are MRHNA and SNTAGT. The CDR3 protein is CASSGTSGGHNEQFF. The CDR3 DNA reads TGTGCCAGCAGTGGGACTAGCGGGGGGCACAATGAGCAGTTCTTC.

The CDR3 sequence is CASSQQGSSYEQYF. DNA of the CDR3: TGTGCCAGCAGCCAACAGGGTTCTTCCTACGAGCAGTACTTC. This chain joins TRBV14 and TRBJ2-7, with a tentative D call TRBD1 (5 bases). The CDR3 runs 14 residues. Germline CDR1 and CDR2: SGHDN and FVKESK. V dropped 2 bases and J dropped 1 base, with 9 bases sitting between them.

Only one count was recorded for this clone. The chain uses TRBV2 and TRBJ2-3; 11 nucleotides line up with TRBD2. Germline values: CDR1 SNHLY, CDR2 FYNNEI. This CDR3 has 15 residues. V shed 6 bases and J 0 bases; nucleotides not matched to a gene: 2. The CDR3 DNA reads as TGTGCCAGCAGCCTAGCGGGGGGCAGCACAGATACGCAGTATTTT. Its translation is CASSLAGGSTDTQYF.

This chain uses TRBV11-2 with TRBJ1-5, with D perhaps TRBD1 (5 bases). The V and J ends lost 0 bases and 2 bases respectively, with 8 bases between them. The CDR3 length is 15 residues. The germline CDR1 and CDR2 sequences are SGHAT and FQNNGV. CDR3 nucleotide sequence: TGTGCCAGCAGCTTAGATCCAGGGCGCAATCAGCCCCAGCATTTT. Protein: CASSLDPGRNQPQHF. Filled out from reference TRBV11-2 and TRBJ1-5, the complete variable domain reads EAGVAQSPRYKIIEKRQSVAFWCNPISGHATLYWYQQILGQGPKLLIQFQNNGVVDDSQLPKDRFSAERLKGVDSTLKIQPAKLEDSAVYLCASSLDPGRNQPQHFGDGTRLSIL.

The CDR3 protein is CASSDSNTDTQYF. The CDR3 nucleotides are TGTGCCAGCTCTGACAGTAACACAGATACGCAGTATTTT. The gene calls are TRBV18 and TRBJ2-3, with D maybe TRBD1 (5 bases). V was trimmed by 6 bases and J by 2 bases, leaving 9 bases between them. There are 13 residues in the CDR3. The germline V gene encodes CDR1 KGHSH and CDR2 LQKENI.

This clone was seen once. The chain couples TRBV7-2 to TRBJ2-5, with no clear D. Germline CDR1 SGHTA, CDR2 FQGNSA. The V end lost 4 bases, the J end lost 4 bases, and 7 bases lay between the germline ends. The CDR3 is 12 amino acids. CDR3 residues: CASSWWRETQYF. Here the CDR3 DNA reads TGTGCCAGCAGCTGGTGGAGAGAGACCCAGTACTTC.

The chain joins TRBV18 to TRBJ2-3; TRBD2 aligns across 9 bases. J gave up 1 base and V 5 bases, and 7 bases lay outside the gene matches. Looked up from germline, CDR1 is KGHSH and CDR2 is LQKENI. This CDR3 is 16 amino acids long. CDR3 sequence: CASSDPQRGGTDTQYF. The CDR3 bases are TGTGCCAGCTCAGACCCTCAGCGGGGGGGCACAGATACGCAGTATTTT.

V usage is TRBV21-1 and J usage is TRBJ2-3; the listed D gene, TRBD2, was not tested against the DNA. TRBV21-1 is given as a pseudogene. The CDR3 sequence is 18 residues long. CDR3 nucleotide sequence: TGTGCCAGCAGCAAAGCGCTTTGCCCCTCAGCGGGGACAGATACGCAGTATTTT. Amino acid sequence: CASSKALCPSAGTDTQYF.

V usage is TRBV10-3 and J usage is TRBJ2-1; TRBD1 aligns across 8 bases. The junction had 8 bases not matched to a gene; V was cut back by 6 bases and J by 4 bases. This CDR3 is 15 amino acids long. CDR1 and CDR2 from the germline V gene are ENHRY and SYGVKD. CDR3 residues: CAIRDTDRDYNEQFF. The CDR3 DNA follows: TGTGCCATCAGGGACACGGACAGGGATTACAATGAGCAGTTCTTC.

V usage is TRBV4-1 and J usage is TRBJ1-2; the match to TRBD1 covers 8 bases. Germline loops: CDR1 MGHRA, CDR2 YSYEKL. This CDR3 has 16 amino acids. The V and J ends lost 3 bases and 4 bases, in that order; junction bases with no gene match: 10. The CDR3 region has the DNA TGCGCCAGCAGCCAGCCCTCAGGGGGCGCGGGCTATGGCTACACCTTC. Residues: CASSQPSGGAGYGYTF.

The chain couples TRBV11-2 to TRBJ2-7; D remains unclear. From germline, CDR1 is SGHAT and CDR2 FQNNGV. The germline V and J ends were trimmed by 3 bases and 2 bases, with 11 bases remaining between them. This CDR3 is built from 14 residues. DNA of the CDR3: TGTGCCAGCAGCTTGAACTTCTATGCCTACGAGCAGTACTTC. It codes for CASSLNFYAYEQYF. The variable domain in full, with the rest retrieved from reference TRBV11-2 and TRBJ2-7, is EAGVAQSPRYKIIEKRQSVAFWCNPISGHATLYWYQQILGQGPKLLIQFQNNGVVDDSQLPKDRFSAERLKGVDSTLKIQPAKLEDSAVYLCASSLNFYAYEQYFGPGTRLTVT.

This chain connects TRBV7-9 to TRBJ2-6; D may be TRBD2 (6 bases). The V gene lost 2 bases and the J gene lost 0 bases, with 8 bases spanning the gap. This CDR3 comprises 16 residues. Germline V CDR1 and CDR2: SEHNR, FQNEAQ (reference sequence). For the CDR3, the DNA is TGTGCCAGCAGCTTATCCGGGGGCTCTGGGGCCAACGTCCTGACTTTC. Its translation: CASSLSGGSGANVLTF.

This clone is a singleton in its sample. CDR3 region: CASTQWLRGLNEQFF. CDR3 nucleotide sequence: TGTGCCAGTACTCAATGGTTGCGGGGGTTGAATGAGCAGTTCTTC. The chain couples TRBV19 to TRBJ2-1; TRBD2 matches at 7 bases. The CDR3 consists of 15 residues. From germline, CDR1 is LNHDA and CDR2 SQIVND (reference sequence). The ends lost 7 bases at V and 7 bases at J; junction bases unmatched: 13.

The V call is TRBV2, the J call TRBJ2-7, with 7 positions matching TRBD2. Germline V gene lookup returns CDR1 SNHLY and CDR2 FYNNEI. V lost 6 bases to trimming and J lost 2 bases; unmatched junction nucleotides: 4. This CDR3 region has 13 residues. The CDR3 protein is CASRGEGPYEQYF. The CDR3 region has the DNA TGTGCCAGCAGAGGGGAGGGCCCCTACGAGCAGTACTTC.

The chain recombines TRBV7-2 with TRBJ1-5; 9 nucleotides match TRBD1. The V and J ends lost 3 bases and 0 bases, in that order; junction bases with no gene match: 9. The CDR3 has 18 amino acids. Germline-derived CDR1 and CDR2 are SGHTA and FQGNSA. CDR3 protein: CASSLGTGRPYSNQPQHF. The DNA of the CDR3 is TGTGCCAGCAGCTTGGGGACAGGGAGACCCTATAGCAATCAGCCCCAGCATTTT. Variable domain in full (rest from reference TRBV7-2 and TRBJ1-5): GAGVSQSPSNKVTEKGKDVELRCDPISGHTALYWYRQSLGQGLEFLIYFQGNSAPDKSGLPSDRFSAERTGGSVSTLTIQRTQQEDSAVYLCASSLGTGRPYSNQPQHFGDGTRLSIL.

The rearrangement joins TRBV19 to TRBJ1-1; D perhaps matches TRBD1 (6 bases). CDR3 length: 15 amino acids. Deletions cut 6 bases from V and 3 bases from J, with 17 bases between. Germline assignment: CDR1 LNHDA and CDR2 SQIVND (reference sequence). CDR3 sequence (DNA): TGTGCCAGTAGCTTGATAACAGGGATGCACACTGAAGCTTTCTTT. Its protein product is CASSLITGMHTEAFF.

This clone was recorded once. The chain couples TRBV27 to TRBJ2-1, with 8 bases fitting TRBD2. J was trimmed by 4 bases and V by 5 bases; bases with no gene match: 1. The CDR3 runs 13 residues. Germline assignment: CDR1 MNHEY and CDR2 SMNVEV (reference sequence). The CDR3 nucleotides are TGTGCCAGCAGTACGGGAGGGTACAATGAGCAGTTCTTC. The encoded protein is CASSTGGYNEQFF.

The CDR3 loop reads CASSPNMASGELFF. The CDR3 DNA is TGTGCCAGCAGCCCAAATATGGCCTCCGGGGAGCTGTTTTTT. The gene calls are TRBV7-9 and TRBJ2-2; D gene ambiguous. V was clipped by 5 bases and J by 6 bases, with 13 bases between them. Germline V CDR1 and CDR2: SEHNR, FQNEAQ (reference sequence). The CDR3 loop spans 14 amino acids. The variable domain in full, with the rest retrieved from reference TRBV7-9 and TRBJ2-2, is DTGVSQNPRHKITKRGQNVTFRCDPISEHNRLYWYRQTLGQGPEFLTYFQNEAQLEKSRLLSDRFSAERPKGSFSTLEIQRTEQGDSAMYLCASSPNMASGELFFGEGSRLTVL.

The sample holds a few counts of this clone. The V gene is TRBV13, the J gene TRBJ1-6; TRBD1 might be the D (6 bases). The CDR3 has 17 amino acids. The germline V gene has CDR1 PRHDT and CDR2 FYEKMQ (reference sequence). V shed 0 bases and J shed 6 bases, with 15 bases lying between them. The DNA for the CDR3 is TGTGCCAGCAGCTTAGGGCTACTACAGGGCTCTAATTCACCCCTCCACTTT. As protein: CASSLGLLQGSNSPLHF.